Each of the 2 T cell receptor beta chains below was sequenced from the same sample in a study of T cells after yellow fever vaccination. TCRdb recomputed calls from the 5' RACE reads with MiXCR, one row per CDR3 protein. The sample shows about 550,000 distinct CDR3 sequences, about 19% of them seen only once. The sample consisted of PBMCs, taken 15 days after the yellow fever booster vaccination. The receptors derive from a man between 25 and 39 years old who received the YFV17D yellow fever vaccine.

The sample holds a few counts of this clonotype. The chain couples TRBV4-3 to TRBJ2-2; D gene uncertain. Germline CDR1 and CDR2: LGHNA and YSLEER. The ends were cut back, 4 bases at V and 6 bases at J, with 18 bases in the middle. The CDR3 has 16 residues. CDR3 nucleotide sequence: TGCGCCAGCAGCCCCAGCCTGGGTCAGGCCTCCGGGGAGCTGTTTTTT. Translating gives CASSPSLGQASGELFF.

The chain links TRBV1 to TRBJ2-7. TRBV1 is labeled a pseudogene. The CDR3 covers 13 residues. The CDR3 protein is CTSDRTATYEQYF. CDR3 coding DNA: TGCACCAGCGACCGTACAGCAACCTACGAGCAGTACTTC.